The rows below give T cell receptor beta chains drawn from one sample of a study of shared clonotypes between healthy human individuals. The table came from immunoSEQ multiplex PCR; TCRdb's copy has only in-frame clones and leaves some out. Altogether some 2,100,000 clones are present, 85% to 95% being singletons, with the ten largest covering 1.5% to 2%. Sequencing was done on a sample of naive CD8+ T cells from PBMCs. The source is a man aged 18 to 35 in good health. Some clones in this sample may be carry-over from other donors' samples. Both conserved end residues are part of each CDR3. The order of the fields is J gene, clone size, D gene, V gene, CDR3 protein, CDR3 DNA. D genes are given only for firm matches. Only part of the rows carry a size: once, few, many, or a class if the clone is expanded.

j_call: TRBJ1-4; clone_size: .; d_call: .; v_call: TRBV12-5; cdr3_aa: CASGSAGQPVNEKLFF; cdr3_nt: TGTGCTAGTGGTTCGGCCGGTCAGCCGGTTAATGAAAAACTGTTTTTT
j_call: TRBJ2-3; clone_size: .; d_call: TRBD2; v_call: TRBV5-1; cdr3_aa: CASSARLAGGPGHPDTQYF; cdr3_nt: TGCGCCAGCAGCGCAAGACTAGCGGGAGGGCCAGGACACCCAGATACGCAGTATTTT
j_call: TRBJ2-7; clone_size: .; d_call: .; v_call: TRBV12-2; cdr3_aa: CASRLAGSGDSYEQYF; cdr3_nt: TGTGCAAGTCGCTTAGCGGGTTCAGGGGATTCCTACGAGCAGTACTTC
j_call: TRBJ2-3; clone_size: .; d_call: TRBD2; v_call: TRBV7-9; cdr3_aa: CASSSTQAGGHADTQYF; cdr3_nt: TGTGCCAGCAGCTCCACCCAAGCGGGAGGGCATGCAGATACGCAGTATTTT
j_call: TRBJ2-1; clone_size: .; d_call: TRBD1; v_call: TRBV9; cdr3_aa: CASAQGVELIANEQFF; cdr3_nt: TGTGCCAGCGCGCAGGGGGTAGAGCTAATTGCCAATGAGCAGTTCTTC
j_call: TRBJ2-1; clone_size: .; d_call: .; v_call: TRBV7-9; cdr3_aa: CASSLVSPNPNEQFF; cdr3_nt: TGTGCCAGCAGCTTAGTGTCCCCTAACCCCAATGAGCAGTTCTTC
j_call: TRBJ2-5; clone_size: .; d_call: .; v_call: TRBV4-1; cdr3_aa: CASSQGQRETQYF; cdr3_nt: TGCGCCAGCAGCCAAGGTCAGAGAGAGACCCAGTACTTC
j_call: TRBJ2-1; clone_size: .; d_call: TRBD1; v_call: TRBV29-1; cdr3_aa: CSVGLFGTGDNEQFF; cdr3_nt: TGCAGCGTTGGATTATTCGGGACAGGGGACAATGAGCAGTTCTTC
j_call: TRBJ1-2; clone_size: .; d_call: TRBD1; v_call: TRBV11-2; cdr3_aa: CASSLRRGRYGYTF; cdr3_nt: TGTGCCAGCAGCTTACGCAGGGGGCGGTATGGCTACACCTTC
j_call: TRBJ2-5; clone_size: .; d_call: .; v_call: TRBV9; cdr3_aa: CASSESLSAQETQYF; cdr3_nt: TGTGCCAGCAGCGAGTCCCTTTCGGCTCAAGAGACCCAGTACTTC
j_call: TRBJ1-1; clone_size: few; d_call: TRBD1; v_call: TRBV29-1; cdr3_aa: CSADRGAEAFF; cdr3_nt: TGCAGCGCTGACAGGGGCGCTGAAGCTTTCTTT
j_call: TRBJ1-1; clone_size: few; d_call: .; v_call: TRBV28; cdr3_aa: CASSWGLGTEAFF; cdr3_nt: TGTGCCAGCAGTTGGGGGTTGGGCACTGAAGCTTTCTTT
j_call: TRBJ2-3; clone_size: .; d_call: TRBD2; v_call: TRBV9; cdr3_aa: CASSVAGTSGRATDTQYF; cdr3_nt: TGTGCCAGCAGCGTAGCGGGGACTAGCGGGAGGGCGACAGATACGCAGTATTTT
j_call: TRBJ2-5; clone_size: .; d_call: TRBD1; v_call: TRBV5-6; cdr3_aa: CASSLMGQGAQETQYF; cdr3_nt: TGTGCCAGCAGCTTAATGGGACAGGGGGCCCAAGAGACCCAGTACTTC
j_call: TRBJ2-1; clone_size: .; d_call: .; v_call: TRBV30; cdr3_aa: CAWSEGLGEQFF; cdr3_nt: TGTGCCTGGAGCGAGGGCTTGGGTGAGCAGTTCTTC
j_call: TRBJ2-1; clone_size: .; d_call: .; v_call: TRBV6-5; cdr3_aa: CASSPRGSYNEQFF; cdr3_nt: TGTGCCAGCAGTCCCCGCGGTAGCTACAATGAGCAGTTCTTC
j_call: TRBJ1-1; clone_size: .; d_call: .; v_call: TRBV5-4; cdr3_aa: CASTRGENTEAFF; cdr3_nt: TGTGCCAGCACCCGGGGTGAGAACACTGAAGCTTTCTTT